This paragraph covers one T cell receptor beta chain sequence. The antigen is undetermined. Use of 60 Vbeta and 13 Jbeta primers characterized the PCR. This table comes from immunoSEQ multiplex PCR, and its TCRdb copy is limited to in-frame clones, with some not included. The sample has 170,000 or so clones, roughly four fifths seen once. The sample belongs to a study of cytomegalovirus exposure and HLA in healthy donors. As for the study in general: In a previous analysis, about 100 million unique TCR beta sequences were found from roughly 200 million T cells. A preliminary data release comprised 91 million or so unique TCRs obtained from HLA-typed donors.

Study results and caveats: CMV antigen specificity of a few CMV-associated chains was confirmed in vitro. Among TCR sequences, most were rare, though some public TCRs appeared in many donors.

The origin of this receptor is a man aged 50-59 years in good health and CMV-seronegative. Material: PBMCs.

The CDR3, as DNA: TGCGCCAGCAGCTTGGGAGGGATGCCCACCGGGGAGCTGTTTTTT. Translating gives CASSLGGMPTGELFF. The J gene is TRBJ2-2, the V gene TRBV5-1; a possible D gene is TRBD2 (5 bases). The V gene lost 0 bases and the J gene lost 4 bases, with 10 bases spanning the gap. Germline V CDR1 and CDR2: SGHRS, YFSETQ. The CDR3 has 15 residues.